This TCR beta chain is drawn from a study of T cells in Graves' hyperthyroidism and ophthalmopathy. Amplification of TCR beta CDR3 regions was performed using RNA transcripts as template. Researchers ran a first-round RT-PCR on the TCR CDR3 using the HTBI primer set. A single record per CDR3 protein comes from TCRdb applying MiXCR to the multiplex PCR reads. The table includes about half a million distinct CDR3 sequences, 15% to 20% detected once. The germline V and J ends were trimmed by 5 bases and 5 bases, with 20 bases remaining between them. The CDR3 has 16 amino acids. Germline loops: CDR1 MDHEN, CDR2 SYDVKM.

Sequenced: blood. This TCR derives from a woman under 40 with Graves' ophthalmopathy. V gene TRBV28 combines with J gene TRBJ2-3; D is possibly TRBD2 (6 bases). CDR3 nucleotide sequence: TGTGCCAGCAGTCCGCCCACCGGGGGTTTAGGAGATACGCAGTATTTT. Translation gives CASSPPTGGLGDTQYF. The full variable domain, in which reference TRBV28 and TRBJ2-3 provide the parts outside the CDR3, is DVKVTQSSRYLVKRTGEKVFLECVQDMDHENMFWYRQDPGLGLRLIYFSYDVKMKEKGDIPEGYSVSREKKERFSLILESASTNQTSMYLCASSPPTGGLGDTQYFGPGTRLTVL.